A single sample is the source of the 19 T cell receptor beta chains below, sequenced in a study of blood T cell repertoires in COVID-19. Generated by immunoSEQ multiplex PCR, the TCRdb table keeps only in-frame clones and is missing some. The sample lists about 97,000 clones; just under 90% were seen once. What was sequenced was peripheral blood. These receptors all stem from a human donor in a cohort sampled during active COVID-19.

The chain uses TRBV24-1 and TRBJ2-7, with TRBD1 identical over 10 bases. The germline CDR1 and CDR2 sequences are KGHDR and SFDVKD. V was pared by 2 bases and J by 0 bases, with 15 bases of the junction left unmatched. The CDR3 has 20 residues. The CDR3 is CATSDYINFWGTGDSYEQYF. CDR3 DNA: TGTGCCACCAGTGATTATATCAATTTCTGGGGGACAGGGGACTCCTACGAGCAGTACTTC.

The J gene is TRBJ2-1, the V gene TRBV4-1, with a tentative D call TRBD1 (5 bases). The CDR3 is 17 amino acids. Germline CDR1 MGHRA, CDR2 YSYEKL. V lost 4 bases to trimming and J lost 1 base, with 17 bases between them. The CDR3 DNA follows: TGCGCCAGCAGCCCCAGAGGCAGGGCCTCTTCCTACAATGAGCAGTTCTTC. Its translation: CASSPRGRASSYNEQFF.

The chain joins TRBV10-2 to TRBJ1-2; 9 positions match TRBD1. Trimming removed 6 bases from V and 6 bases from J; junction bases left unmatched: 5. This CDR3 is built from 13 residues. Germline values: CDR1 WSHSY, CDR2 SAAADI. Written as DNA, the CDR3 is TGCGCCAGCAGCTGGACAGGGGAAGATGGCTACACCTTC. This codes for CASSWTGEDGYTF.

This rearrangement joins TRBV2 to TRBJ2-3; D possibly corresponds to TRBD1 (6 bases). CDR3 length: 17 residues. V dropped 6 bases and J dropped 1 base, with 20 bases sitting between them. Germline assignment: CDR1 SNHLY and CDR2 FYNNEI. The CDR3 DNA sequence: TGTGCCAGCAGAGGCGGCCTACAGGGAATACGCACAGATACGCAGTATTTT. It yields the protein CASRGGLQGIRTDTQYF.

The chain links TRBV27 to TRBJ1-1; possibly TRBD1 for D (5 bases). The CDR3 is 13 amino acids. CDR1 and CDR2 from the germline V gene are MNHEY and SMNVEV (reference sequence). V dropped 0 bases and J dropped 8 bases, with 10 bases sitting between them. The CDR3 sequence: CASSLSGAGEAFF. CDR3 DNA: TGTGCCAGCAGTTTATCAGGGGCTGGCGAAGCTTTCTTT.

This chain connects TRBV15 to TRBJ1-2; 9 bases are a match to TRBD1. CDR3 length equals 15 residues. The V gene's germline CDR1 is LNHNV and CDR2 YYDKDF (reference sequence). Trimming removed 3 bases from V and 5 bases from J; junction bases left unmatched: 7. CDR3 DNA: TGTGCCACCAGCAGGCAGACAGGGGGGGGTTATGGCTACACCTTC. Translating it yields CATSRQTGGGYGYTF.

The rearrangement joins TRBV10-3 to TRBJ1-2, with D possibly TRBD1 on 5 matching bases. V was trimmed by 6 bases and J by 4 bases, leaving 12 bases between them. The germline V gene has CDR1 ENHRY and CDR2 SYGVKD. The CDR3 length is 13 residues. CDR3 loop: CAIRGGSSYGYTF. CDR3 DNA: TGTGCCATCAGGGGGGGGTCGAGCTATGGCTACACCTTC.

The rearrangement links TRBV4-2 to TRBJ2-1; 7 bases map to TRBD2. Per the germline V gene, CDR1 is LGHNA and CDR2 is YNFKEQ. Unmatched junction bases numbered 9, after V lost 2 bases and J lost 5 bases. The CDR3 runs to 16 residues. Here the CDR3 DNA reads TGTGCCAGCAGCCAACCGCGACTAGCAGCAAACAATGAGCAGTTCTTC. As protein: CASSQPRLAANNEQFF.

The chain couples TRBV3-1 (or the pseudogene TRBV3-2) to TRBJ1-1, with 7 bases identical to TRBD1. CDR3 length: 16 residues. The trim removed 6 bases at V and 5 bases at J, leaving 15 bases unmatched. Looked up from germline, CDR1 is LGHDT and CDR2 is YNNKEL (reference sequence). The CDR3 bases are TGTGCCAGCAGTAACAATCACCACAGGGGTAGGACTGAAGCTTTCTTT. Translating it yields CASSNNHHRGRTEAFF.

This clone is a singleton in its sample. This chain joins TRBV4-1 and TRBJ2-3; D might be TRBD1 (6 bases). This CDR3 is built from 16 residues. The germline CDR1 and CDR2 sequences are MGHRA and YSYEKL. The V end lost 1 base, the J end lost 4 bases, and 15 bases lay between the germline ends. Written as DNA, the CDR3 is TGCGCCAGCAGCCAAGGGCCAGGACAGTCTCCAGATACGCAGTATTTT. This translates into CASSQGPGQSPDTQYF.

The chain is built from TRBV29-1 and TRBJ1-1; 8 nucleotides align to TRBD1. The germline gives CDR1 SQVTM, CDR2 ANQGSEA. Losses at the gene ends were 4 bases for V and 4 bases for J; bases not matched to a gene: 2. The CDR3 has 12 amino acids. The CDR3 region is CSVGTGGTEAFF. The CDR3 coding sequence is TGCAGCGTTGGAACAGGGGGCACTGAAGCTTTCTTT.

The chain links TRBV19 to TRBJ2-1; TRBD2 matches 9 bases. The CDR3 sequence is 15 residues long. Germline lookup yields CDR1 LNHDA and CDR2 SQIVND (reference sequence). J gave up 5 bases and V 3 bases, and 5 bases lay outside the gene matches. DNA for the CDR3: TGTGCCAGTAGTATCTCTAGCGGGATTCACAATGAGCAGTTCTTC. Its protein product is CASSISSGIHNEQFF.

The genes are TRBV29-1 and TRBJ2-5; tentatively, D is TRBD2 (6 bases). This CDR3 has 13 amino acids. Germline V CDR1 and CDR2: SQVTM, ANQGSEA. V lost 3 bases and J 1 base, leaving 9 bases between the germline ends. The CDR3 sequence: CSVERTTQETQYF. CDR3 DNA: TGCAGCGTTGAGAGGACTACCCAAGAGACCCAGTACTTC.

The rearrangement joins TRBV6-2 or TRBV6-3 to TRBJ2-1; possible D gene TRBD1, 6 bases. The CDR3 is made up of 17 amino acids. Trimming removed 2 bases from V and 3 bases from J, with 17 bases in between. Germline CDR1 MNHEY, CDR2 SVGEGT. The CDR3 reads CASSYGLGATVYNEQFF. The CDR3, as DNA: TGTGCCAGCAGTTACGGGTTGGGGGCAACCGTCTACAATGAGCAGTTCTTC.

The chain recombines TRBV11-3 with TRBJ2-1, with D possibly TRBD1 on 6 matching bases. Trimming removed 2 bases at V and 5 bases at J, with 13 bases between. Germline values: CDR1 SGHNT, CDR2 YENEEA. The CDR3 loop spans 15 amino acids. CDR3 DNA sequence: TGTGCCAGCAGCTTAAGTCTAACAGGGAACAATGAGCAGTTCTTC. This encodes CASSLSLTGNNEQFF.

This clone appeared a single time. V gene TRBV19 combines with J gene TRBJ2-7, with 7 bases that match TRBD2. Germline CDR1 and CDR2: LNHDA and SQIVND (reference sequence). The CDR3 contains 13 residues. J was trimmed by 2 bases and V by 3 bases; bases with no gene match: 1. In nucleotides, the CDR3 is TGTGCCAGTAGTATGGGACTAACCTACGAGCAGTACTTC. Amino acid sequence: CASSMGLTYEQYF.

V usage is TRBV28 and J usage is TRBJ2-1, with D perhaps TRBD1 (5 bases). This CDR3 region has 16 residues. The germline V gene has CDR1 MDHEN and CDR2 SYDVKM. V gave up 7 bases and J gave up 3 bases, with 19 bases separating them. As DNA, the CDR3 is TGTGCCAGCACCCCTTATATAGGGGCAATCTACAATGAGCAGTTCTTC. This gives the protein CASTPYIGAIYNEQFF.

The chain is built from TRBV28 and TRBJ2-7, with D perhaps matching TRBD2 (6 bases). Germline V CDR1 and CDR2: MDHEN, SYDVKM. Trimming cost V 7 bases and J 2 bases, with 9 bases left between them. The CDR3 contains 12 residues. The CDR3 reads CASIRGTYEQYF. The CDR3 coding sequence is TGTGCCAGCATTCGCGGGACCTACGAGCAGTACTTC.

The chain has TRBV5-4 and TRBJ2-7; 7 nucleotides agree with TRBD1. V trimming: 0 bases; J trimming: 1 base; junction bases outside the gene matches: 7. The CDR3 is 16 amino acids. The germline gives CDR1 SGHNT, CDR2 YYREEE (reference sequence). CDR3 bases: TGTGCCAGCAGCTTGGGGCCCGGGACAGAGTCCTACGAGCAGTACTTC. It is translated as CASSLGPGTESYEQYF.